The TCR beta chain under discussion was sequenced for a study of STAT5B mutations in CD4+ large granular lymphocyte leukemia. TCRdb's table, derived via immunoSEQ multiplex PCR, lists solely in-frame clones and lacks some. In the table there are fewer than 45,000 clones, about 81% of which are singletons. This clone was found a few times. From germline, CDR1 is SGHAT and CDR2 FQNNGV. Trimming cost V 5 bases and J 8 bases, with 27 bases left between them. The CDR3 sequence is 17 residues long. J is TRBJ1-2 and V is TRBV11-2; perhaps TRBD1 as D (6 bases). This TCR was sampled from a human donor in good health. The sequenced sample was CD4+ T cells from blood buffy coats. CDR3 coding DNA: TGTGCCAGCAGCCGTACGGGTCAGGGGTTCTTAGTCCACGGCTACACCTTC. Amino acids: CASSRTGQGFLVHGYTF.